These T cell receptor beta chains were read from a single sample in a study of vaccination effects on CD4 cells after COVID-19. Repertoires were generated with immunoSEQ multiplex PCR, while TCRdb's copy carries only in-frame clones and drops some. The data contain tens of thousands of clones, around 80% of them singletons. These TCRs are of unknown antigen specificity. Sequencing was performed on CD4+ T cells from PBMCs cultured without peptide, taken after COVID-19 vaccination. These receptor sequences come from a human donor who had a prior SARS-CoV-2 infection. CDR3s include the opening cysteine and the closing phenylalanine or tryptophan. A D gene is named only where the DNA matches it firmly. For some rows the clone size is stated as once, few or many, or as a class when expanded; others skip it.

V	J	D	size	DNA	CDR3
TRBV24-1	TRBJ2-1	.	few	TGTGCCACCAGTGATCTGGGGGTTACTGGGAATGAGCAGTTCTTC	CATSDLGVTGNEQFF
TRBV30	TRBJ1-3	.	.	TGTGCCTGGAGTCCGTGGAGGGGGTTTGGAAACACCATATATTTT	CAWSPWRGFGNTIYF
TRBV10-3	TRBJ2-7	TRBD2	.	TGTGCCATCAGTGGACCACGTGGGGCGGGAGGGACTTACGAGCAGTACTTC	CAISGPRGAGGTYEQYF
TRBV19	TRBJ2-7	.	.	TGTGCCAGTAGTAGGCGGGAAACCTACGAGCAGTACTTC	CASSRRETYEQYF
TRBV7-8	TRBJ2-5	.	.	TGTGCCAGCAGCTTACGAGAGGGTCCTATGGAGACCCAGTACTTC	CASSLREGPMETQYF
TRBV7-2	TRBJ2-5	TRBD2	.	TGTGCCAGCAGCTTAGTTGGGACTAGTGAGACCCAGTACTTC	CASSLVGTSETQYF
TRBV6-6	TRBJ2-3	TRBD2	.	TGTGCCAGCAGTTACGCACGCGGGGGGGCAGATACGCAGTATTTT	CASSYARGGADTQYF
TRBV18	TRBJ1-2	.	.	TGTGCCAGCTCACCGGGGGCCTTATCTAACTATGGCTACACCTTC	CASSPGALSNYGYTF
TRBV11-2	TRBJ1-4	TRBD1	.	TGTGCCAGCAGCTTAGATCCCCCCCAGGGGGTTATTTCGACTAATGAAAAACTGTTTTTT	CASSLDPPQGVISTNEKLFF
TRBV7-3	TRBJ2-1	.	few	TGTGCCAGCAGCTTAGAAAGCCCCCGGGGAAATGAGCAGTTCTTC	CASSLESPRGNEQFF
TRBV6-5	TRBJ2-5	TRBD2	.	TGTGCCAGCAGGCGCAGCGGGGTTTTCCAAGAGACCCAGTACTTC	CASRRSGVFQETQYF
TRBV7-2	TRBJ2-2	.	.	TGTGCCAGCAGCCTAGCAAACATCGCGAACACCGGGGAGCTGTTTTTT	CASSLANIANTGELFF
TRBV4-1	TRBJ2-1	.	.	TGCGCCAGCAGACTAAGCGTATTCTCCTACAATGAGCAGTTCTTC	CASRLSVFSYNEQFF
TRBV19	TRBJ2-2	TRBD2	.	TGTGCCAGTAGTCTAACAGGACTAGCGGGAGGAAACACCGGGGAGCTGTTTTTT	CASSLTGLAGGNTGELFF
TRBV7-2	TRBJ2-7	.	.	TGTGCCAGCAGCTTATCTGGGGGGGCTGGACAAAACGAGCAGTACTTC	CASSLSGGAGQNEQYF
TRBV7-2	TRBJ2-3	.	.	TGTGCCAGCAGCAGACAGGGACTCACAGATACGCAGTATTTT	CASSRQGLTDTQYF
TRBV7-3	TRBJ2-3	TRBD2	.	TGTGCCAGCAGCTTAACGGCACTAGCGGGGGGTCACACAGATACGCAGTATTTT	CASSLTALAGGHTDTQYF
TRBV4-1	TRBJ1-2	.	few	TGCGCCAGCAGCCTAAAGGACACCTATGGCTACACCTTC	CASSLKDTYGYTF
TRBV7-9	TRBJ1-1	.	few	TGTGCCAGCAGCCAACGGACCCGCCCTGGGAAAGCTTTCTTT	CASSQRTRPGKAFF
TRBV5-1	TRBJ2-7	.	.	TGCGCCAGCAGCTTGGCCGGAGCCTCGAGCTCCTACGAGCAGTACTTC	CASSLAGASSSYEQYF
TRBV5-6	TRBJ2-3	.	few	TGTGCCAGCAGCTTGACCCACACAGATACGCAGTATTTT	CASSLTHTDTQYF
TRBV6-6	TRBJ1-6	.	few	TGTGCCAGCAGTTACATTGTCGGAGAGGGTTCACCCCTCCACTTT	CASSYIVGEGSPLHF
TRBV28	TRBJ1-4	.	.	TGTGCCAGCACCACGGCATCGGGTGAAAAACTGTTTTTT	CASTTASGEKLFF
TRBV5-4	TRBJ2-1	TRBD2	few	TGTGCCAGCAGCTCCTACTCTAGCGGGAGGGCGGAACAGTTCTTC	CASSSYSSGRAEQFF
TRBV10-1	TRBJ2-4	TRBD2	.	TGCGCCAGCAGTGATCGGGGGGGCCAAGCCAAAAACATTCAGTACTTC	CASSDRGGQAKNIQYF
TRBV5-8	TRBJ2-5	.	.	TGTGCCAGCAGCTCCGGGACGTACGGCAGGGAGACCCAGTACTTC	CASSSGTYGRETQYF
TRBV7-9	TRBJ1-4	TRBD1	.	TGTGCCAGCACAAAGGGACAGGGAACCCTTGTTAATGAAAAACTGTTTTTT	CASTKGQGTLVNEKLFF
TRBV10-3	TRBJ1-2	.	.	TGTGCCATCAGTGAGTCTTCGGGGGACTATGGCTACACCTTC	CAISESSGDYGYTF